The T cell receptor (beta chain) under discussion was sequenced for a study of T cells after yellow fever vaccination. Study-level information: Low-cell-number fractions were prepared with SMART-Seq v4 Ultra Low Input.

Overall study findings and caveats: The study re-detected most primary-vaccination clones after the booster (approximately 96% CD4, 80% to 90% CD8). Clonotypes found in both CD4 and CD8 compartments made up a small share.

Conversion of TCR transcripts into cDNA relied on 5'RACE template switching, which added a universal primer site and UMIs. TCRdb redid the calling of the 5' RACE reads with MiXCR, one entry per CDR3 protein. The table lists about 130,000 distinct CDR3 sequences, around 9.8% of them singletons, with roughly 40% in the top ten. This CDR3 is built from 15 residues. V was trimmed by 3 bases and J by 4 bases, leaving 16 bases between them. CDR1 and CDR2 from the germline V gene are SGHTA and FQGTGA. Regarding this clonotype: Its antigen is undetermined.

Here the sequenced sample was CD8+ T cells sorted from PBMCs, taken on the day of the yellow fever booster vaccination. The TCR sequence derives from a man younger than 35 who received the YFV17D yellow fever vaccine. The chain has TRBV7-3 and TRBJ2-7; D possibly uses TRBD1 or TRBD2 (6 bases each). DNA of the CDR3: TGTGCCAGCAGCTTGGGGGGCCCGCTGGGGTACGAGCAGTACTTC. Translation: CASSLGGPLGYEQYF.